The 28 T cell receptor beta chains listed next were all sequenced from one sample in a study of OX40 agonist ivuxolimab in advanced cancers. Measured with immunoSEQ multiplex PCR; TCRdb has only the in-frame clones, and not every one. The repertoire holds about 78,000 clones, 80% to 90% seen once, with 0.24% in the top ten. This specimen was CD4+ or CD8+ T cells sorted from blood, taken in a trial of the OX40 agonist ivuxolimab. The receptors were gathered from an adult with an advanced solid tumor such as melanoma, head and neck, liver or kidney cancer.

This rearrangement joins TRBV14 to TRBJ2-4, with 9 bases aligning to TRBD2. This CDR3 comprises 14 residues. The junction had 6 bases not matched to a gene; V was cut back by 3 bases and J by 9 bases. Germline loops: CDR1 SGHDN, CDR2 FVKESK. DNA of the CDR3: TGTGCCAGCAGCCATACGGGACTAGCAGGCATTCAGTACTTC. It yields the protein CASSHTGLAGIQYF. Full variable domain (outside the CDR3, taken from reference TRBV14 and TRBJ2-4): EAGVTQFPSHSVIEKGQTVTLRCDPISGHDNLYWYRRVMGKEIKFLLHFVKESKQDESGMPNNRFLAERTGGTYSTLKVQPAELEDSGVYFCASSHTGLAGIQYFGAGTRLSVL.

This chain uses TRBV9 with TRBJ2-1; D may match TRBD1 or TRBD2 (5 bases each). CDR1 is SGDLS and CDR2 is YYNGEE in the germline V gene. V was pared by 3 bases and J by 6 bases, with 28 bases between. This CDR3 has 19 amino acids. The CDR3, as DNA: TGTGCCAGCAGCGGAGAGGGGAGACGAAGTATTGTAGAAGCCAATGAGCAGTTCTTC. This translates into CASSGEGRRSIVEANEQFF.

The V and J genes are TRBV10-2 and TRBJ2-5; 13 nucleotides match TRBD2. Germline V gene data show CDR1 as WSHSY and CDR2 as SAAADI. With V trimmed by 3 bases and J by 5 bases, 12 bases remained unmatched. There are 18 residues in the CDR3. The CDR3 spells CASSDSKKGLAGWETQYF. The CDR3, as DNA: TGCGCCAGCAGTGATTCGAAAAAGGGACTAGCGGGATGGGAGACCCAGTACTTC.

The chain links TRBV11-3 to TRBJ2-3; TRBD2 is a possible D gene (6 bases). The CDR3 covers 18 residues. The germline CDR1 and CDR2 sequences are SGHNT and YENEEA. V was pared by 0 bases and J by 0 bases, with 16 bases between. Here the CDR3 reads CASSLEGGLGASTDTQYF. DNA for the CDR3: TGTGCCAGCAGCTTAGAGGGGGGACTGGGTGCTAGCACAGATACGCAGTATTTT.

The CDR3 is CASSTHGGGNVLTF. DNA for the CDR3: TGTGCCAGCAGTACTCATGGGGGAGGCAACGTCCTGACTTTC. V usage is TRBV6-5 and J usage is TRBJ2-6, with a possible D match to TRBD2 (6 bases). Germline CDR1 and CDR2: MNHEY and SVGAGI. This CDR3 has 14 amino acids. The ends were cut back, 5 bases at V and 9 bases at J, with 14 bases in the middle.

The chain employs TRBV7-2 and TRBJ2-7, with 11 bases aligning to TRBD2. Germline CDR1 is SGHTA and CDR2 is FQGNSA. Germline trimming cut 5 bases from V and 6 bases from J; bases unmatched to any gene: 9. The CDR3 has 15 residues. The CDR3 DNA is TGTGCCAGCAGCATTTTAGCGGGAGGGTACACCGAGCAGTACTTC. Residues: CASSILAGGYTEQYF.

This clone was counted a single time. The V gene is TRBV9, the J gene TRBJ2-1; the D gene is possibly TRBD2 (6 bases). V lost 1 base, J lost 9 bases, and 11 bases lay in between. Germline V gives CDR1 SGDLS, CDR2 YYNGEE. The CDR3 runs 13 residues. CDR3 in DNA: TGTGCCAGCAGCGTATTCGGGAGAGCTGAGCAGTTCTTC. Protein product: CASSVFGRAEQFF.

The chain joins TRBV10-3 to TRBJ2-1; possibly TRBD2 for D (6 bases). The CDR3 runs to 17 residues. Trimming cost V 2 bases and J 6 bases, with 20 bases left between them. Germline CDR1 and CDR2: ENHRY and SYGVKD. CDR3 sequence: CAISEVGGTWGGNEQFF. CDR3 bases: TGTGCCATCAGTGAGGTAGGCGGGACGTGGGGAGGCAATGAGCAGTTCTTC.

This clone was seen only once. The chain combines TRBV9 with TRBJ2-1; 10 positions agree with TRBD2. Unmatched junction bases numbered 5, after V lost 4 bases and J lost 7 bases. The CDR3 spans 14 residues. CDR1 is SGDLS, CDR2 YYNGEE, per germline. DNA for the CDR3: TGTGCCAGCAGCCGGACTAGCGGACCAAATGAGCAGTTCTTC. Encoded protein: CASSRTSGPNEQFF.

V usage is TRBV18 and J usage is TRBJ2-1, with D maybe TRBD2 (6 bases). The CDR3 has 15 amino acids. CDR1 is KGHSH, CDR2 LQKENI, per germline. V was trimmed by 6 bases and J by 0 bases, leaving 12 bases between them. The CDR3 sequence: CASSPGSSSYNEQFF. CDR3 coding DNA: TGTGCCAGCTCCCCCGGGAGTAGCTCCTACAATGAGCAGTTCTTC.

The gene calls are TRBV7-2 and TRBJ2-5; D is possibly TRBD1 (6 bases). The CDR3 loop spans 14 amino acids. The V gene lost 3 bases and the J gene lost 5 bases, with 13 bases spanning the gap. CDR1 is SGHTA and CDR2 is FQGNSA in the germline V gene. The CDR3 sequence: CASSFHRAGETQYF. The CDR3 DNA follows: TGTGCCAGCAGCTTCCACAGGGCTGGGGAGACCCAGTACTTC.

V usage is TRBV6-5 and J usage is TRBJ2-7; TRBD1 agrees at 7 bases. The CDR3 spans 16 residues. The germline gives CDR1 MNHEY, CDR2 SVGAGI. V was clipped by 2 bases and J by 0 bases; unmatched bases: 7. The CDR3 region is CASSYTMTGSSYEQYF. The CDR3 nucleotides read TGTGCCAGCAGTTACACCATGACAGGGTCCTCCTACGAGCAGTACTTC.

This sequence joins TRBV5-1 and TRBJ2-3; D is unclear. The CDR3 totals 13 residues. The V gene's germline CDR1 is SGHRS and CDR2 YFSETQ. V lost 3 bases, J lost 4 bases, and 9 bases lay in between. This CDR3 reads CASSSLVADTQYF. The CDR3 coding sequence is TGCGCCAGCAGCTCGTTAGTAGCAGATACGCAGTATTTT.

This rearrangement joins TRBV4-1 to TRBJ2-3, with 8 nucleotides matching TRBD2. V lost 3 bases, J lost 4 bases, and 21 bases stayed unmatched. Per the germline V gene, CDR1 is MGHRA and CDR2 is YSYEKL. The CDR3 covers 20 residues. The chain's CDR3 is CASSHKSMTGGTARADTQYF. CDR3 DNA: TGCGCCAGCAGCCATAAATCTATGACGGGAGGGACCGCCCGGGCAGATACGCAGTATTTT.

The chain combines TRBV4-1 with TRBJ2-5; D tentatively fits TRBD1 or TRBD2 (5 bases each). This CDR3 is built from 15 residues. Between the trimmed V and J ends, which lost 2 bases and 2 bases, there was a span of 12 bases. CDR1 is MGHRA, CDR2 YSYEKL, per germline. For the CDR3, the DNA is TGCGCCAGCAGCCAAAAAGGGACCCTTCAAGAGACCCAGTACTTC. This encodes CASSQKGTLQETQYF.

The chain uses TRBV9 and TRBJ2-7; TRBD2 aligns across 12 bases. In germline, CDR1 is SGDLS, CDR2 YYNGEE. The CDR3 runs 22 residues. With V trimmed by 0 bases and J by 4 bases, 23 bases remained unmatched. DNA for the CDR3: TGTGCCAGCAGCGTAGTGTGTGTTTGGGTACTGATGACTAGCGGGAGTCGATACGAGCAGTACTTC. This encodes CASSVVCVWVLMTSGSRYEQYF.

The chain uses TRBV4-2 and TRBJ1-1; weak D call: TRBD1 (5 bases). V dropped 6 bases and J dropped 7 bases, with 12 bases sitting between them. The CDR3 is 12 amino acids. CDR1 and CDR2 (germline): LGHNA, YNFKEQ. The CDR3: CASSEERGEAFF. The CDR3 DNA reads TGTGCCAGCAGTGAGGAAAGGGGTGAAGCTTTCTTT.

This clone is a singleton in its sample. This chain links TRBV5-1 with TRBJ2-1; 8 bases agree with TRBD2. V lost 0 bases to trimming and J lost 9 bases; unmatched junction nucleotides: 8. Germline assignment: CDR1 SGHRS and CDR2 YFSETQ. The CDR3 has 15 amino acids. CDR3 nucleotides: TGCGCCAGCAGCTTGGGGAGCGGGAGTGGAGGTGAGCAGTTCTTC. This encodes CASSLGSGSGGEQFF. Drawing the rest from reference TRBV5-1 and TRBJ2-1, the complete variable domain is KAGVTQTPRYLIKTRGQQVTLSCSPISGHRSVSWYQQTPGQGLQFLFEYFSETQRNKGNFPGRFSGRQFSNSRSEMNVSTLELGDSALYLCASSLGSGSGGEQFFGPGTRLTVL.

This chain joins TRBV7-3 and TRBJ2-2; TRBD2 might be the D (5 bases). Trimming pared 4 bases from V and 1 base from J, leaving 7 bases between. The CDR3 length is 14 residues. Germline V gene data show CDR1 as SGHTA and CDR2 as FQGTGA. In DNA, the CDR3 is TGTGCCAGCAGCTCCGGACTGAACACCGGGGAGCTGTTTTTT. It codes for CASSSGLNTGELFF.

The chain recombines TRBV4-1 with TRBJ2-7, with D maybe TRBD1 (5 bases). The length of the CDR3 is 18 residues. Germline V gives CDR1 MGHRA, CDR2 YSYEKL. V lost 1 base, J lost 0 bases, and 19 bases lay in between. The DNA of the CDR3 is TGCGCCAGCAGCCAAGTTCGGTTGTCAGGGAAGACCTCCTACGAGCAGTACTTC. Residues: CASSQVRLSGKTSYEQYF.

This chain connects TRBV5-4 to TRBJ2-7, with a tentative D call TRBD2 (6 bases). The CDR3 has 14 residues. The V gene lost 1 base and the J gene lost 5 bases, with 13 bases spanning the gap. Germline CDR1 SGHNT, CDR2 YYREEE (reference sequence). CDR3 residues: CASSLTSFGNEQYF. For the CDR3, the DNA is TGTGCCAGCAGCTTGACTAGCTTCGGCAACGAGCAGTACTTC.

In its sample, this clone was seen a few times. CDR3 DNA sequence: TGTGCCAGCAGCGGGCGACTAGCGGGAGATGAGCAGTTCTTC. It is translated as CASSGRLAGDEQFF. The chain has TRBV7-9 and TRBJ2-1, with TRBD2 matching over 12 bases. The germline V gene has CDR1 SEHNR and CDR2 FQNEAQ (reference sequence). With V trimmed by 5 bases and J by 8 bases, 4 bases remained unmatched. The CDR3 covers 14 residues.

V and J are TRBV12-5 and TRBJ2-7; 8 bases align to TRBD1. V lost 7 bases, J lost 2 bases, and 7 bases stayed unmatched. The CDR3 is 14 amino acids. Germline loops: CDR1 LGHNT, CDR2 FRNRAP. The CDR3 sequence: CASAPRGQAYEQYF. CDR3 coding DNA: TGTGCTAGTGCCCCTCGGGGACAGGCCTACGAGCAGTACTTC.

The chain links TRBV4-3 to TRBJ2-1; tentatively, D is TRBD2 (6 bases). This CDR3 comprises 15 residues. In germline, CDR1 is LGHNA, CDR2 YSLEER. Trimming stripped 0 bases from V and 2 bases from J, with 8 bases between. The CDR3 bases are TGCGCCAGCAGCCAAGACGCGGGGACCTACAATGAGCAGTTCTTC. It encodes CASSQDAGTYNEQFF.

The genes are TRBV10-1 and TRBJ2-1; 9 positions match TRBD2. Germline CDR1 WNHNN, CDR2 SYGVQD (reference sequence). The CDR3 has 15 residues. V was clipped by 0 bases and J by 8 bases; unmatched bases: 5. Here the CDR3 reads CASSESAGGLDEQFF. The CDR3 coding sequence is TGCGCCAGCAGTGAGTCGGCGGGAGGGCTGGATGAGCAGTTCTTC.

This chain links TRBV5-1 with TRBJ1-1, with 7 bases matching TRBD1. V dropped 4 bases and J dropped 3; count of bases not matched to a gene: 27. The CDR3 contains 21 residues. Germline V gene sequence: CDR1 SGHRS, CDR2 YFSETQ. Written as DNA, the CDR3 is TGCGCCAGCAGCCCGCGACAGGGTCCGCTCGAGCCCCCCTTGGAAGACACTGAAGCTTTCTTT. Protein: CASSPRQGPLEPPLEDTEAFF.

This clone was observed a handful of times. This chain connects TRBV6-4 to TRBJ1-2; D not certain. The germline CDR1 and CDR2 sequences are MRHNA and SNTAGT. CDR3 length equals 14 residues. Between the trimmed V and J ends, which lost 7 bases and 4 bases, there was a span of 16 bases. The CDR3 here is CASILSVTSYGYTF. For the CDR3, the DNA is TGTGCCAGCATTCTTAGCGTTACTAGCTATGGCTACACCTTC.

CDR3 loop: CASSLGPGLAKNEQFF. As DNA, the CDR3 is TGTGCCAGCAGCTTAGGGCCGGGACTAGCGAAGAATGAGCAGTTCTTC. The chain couples TRBV7-2 to TRBJ2-1, with 10 bases that match TRBD2. Germline trimming cut 1 base from V and 7 bases from J; bases unmatched to any gene: 7. The CDR3 extends over 16 amino acids. Per germline, CDR1 SGHTA and CDR2 FQGNSA.